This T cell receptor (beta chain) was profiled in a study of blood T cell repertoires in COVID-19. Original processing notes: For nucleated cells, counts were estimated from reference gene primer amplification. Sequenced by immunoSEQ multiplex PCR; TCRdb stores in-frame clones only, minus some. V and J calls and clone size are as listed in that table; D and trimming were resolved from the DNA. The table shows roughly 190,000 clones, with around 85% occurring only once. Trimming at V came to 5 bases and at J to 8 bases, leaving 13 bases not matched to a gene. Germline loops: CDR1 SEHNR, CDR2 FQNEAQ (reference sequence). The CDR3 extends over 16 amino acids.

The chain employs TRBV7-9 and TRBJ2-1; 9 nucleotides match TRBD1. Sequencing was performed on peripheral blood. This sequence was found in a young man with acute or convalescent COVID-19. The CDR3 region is CASSSEHRGLDYEQFF. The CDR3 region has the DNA TGTGCCAGCAGCAGTGAACACAGGGGGCTGGACTATGAGCAGTTCTTC.